Listed below are T cell receptor beta chains from one sample, sequenced in a study of cytomegalovirus exposure and HLA in healthy donors. Produced via immunoSEQ multiplex PCR; TCRdb's table is partial and in-frame only. The sample carries 150,000 to 200,000 clones, around 75% recorded once. Sequencing used PBMCs. Receptors were obtained from a woman in her twenties or thirties in good health and CMV-seronegative. Each CDR3 is given with its conserved first and last residue. D genes are given only for firm matches. Clone size appears in some rows only: once, few, many, or a class for an expanded clone.

d_gene: TRBD1
abundance: NA
j_gene: TRBJ2-6
v_gene: TRBV6-5
CDR3aa: CASSWDRAGANVLTF
CDR3nt: TGTGCCAGCAGCTGGGACAGGGCTGGGGCCAACGTCCTGACTTTC

d_gene: TRBD2
abundance: NA
j_gene: TRBJ2-7
v_gene: TRBV18
CDR3aa: CASSPLSGPTYEQYF
CDR3nt: TGTGCCAGCTCACCACTTAGCGGGCCCACCTACGAGCAGTACTTC

d_gene: NA
abundance: NA
j_gene: TRBJ2-2
v_gene: TRBV4-2
CDR3aa: CASSQDYRNTGELFF
CDR3nt: TGTGCCAGCAGCCAGGACTATCGGAACACCGGGGAGCTGTTTTTT

d_gene: TRBD1
abundance: NA
j_gene: TRBJ1-2
v_gene: TRBV5-1
CDR3aa: CASRLRDRGFGLYGYTF
CDR3nt: TGCGCCAGCCGCTTACGAGACAGGGGATTCGGGCTCTATGGCTACACCTTC

d_gene: TRBD2
abundance: few
j_gene: TRBJ2-7
v_gene: TRBV2
CDR3aa: CASRFAGGEQYF
CDR3nt: TGTGCCAGCCGTTTCGCCGGGGGGGAGCAGTACTTC

d_gene: TRBD2
abundance: NA
j_gene: TRBJ2-3
v_gene: TRBV6-7
CDR3aa: CASTSGGVTDTQYF
CDR3nt: TGTGCCAGCACGAGCGGGGGGGTGACAGATACGCAGTATTTT

d_gene: TRBD1
abundance: few
j_gene: TRBJ1-2
v_gene: TRBV7-2
CDR3aa: CASSLVGDRVYGYTF
CDR3nt: TGTGCCAGCAGCTTAGTCGGGGACAGGGTCTATGGCTACACCTTC

d_gene: TRBD2
abundance: once
j_gene: TRBJ2-7
v_gene: TRBV19
CDR3aa: CASSLGLAYEQYF
CDR3nt: TGTGCCAGTAGTTTGGGACTAGCGTACGAGCAGTACTTC

d_gene: NA
abundance: NA
j_gene: TRBJ1-2
v_gene: TRBV7-8
CDR3aa: CASSLFQGSYTF
CDR3nt: TGTGCCAGCAGCTTATTTCAGGGGAGTTACACCTTC

d_gene: NA
abundance: many
j_gene: TRBJ2-7
v_gene: TRBV7-9
CDR3aa: CASSLVETSYEQYF
CDR3nt: TGTGCCAGCAGCTTAGTAGAAACCTCCTACGAGCAGTACTTC

d_gene: NA
abundance: NA
j_gene: TRBJ1-3
v_gene: TRBV5-6
CDR3aa: CASSHKVGAISGNTIYF
CDR3nt: TGTGCCAGCAGCCACAAAGTGGGGGCCATCTCTGGAAACACCATATATTTT

d_gene: TRBD2
abundance: NA
j_gene: TRBJ2-1
v_gene: TRBV7-3
CDR3aa: CASSLGLAGEQFF
CDR3nt: TGTGCCAGCAGCCTGGGACTAGCGGGAGAGCAGTTCTTC

d_gene: TRBD1
abundance: NA
j_gene: TRBJ2-7
v_gene: TRBV10-1
CDR3aa: CAGTGAFHEQYF
CDR3nt: TGCGCCGGGACAGGGGCGTTCCACGAGCAGTACTTC

d_gene: TRBD1
abundance: NA
j_gene: TRBJ2-7
v_gene: TRBV27
CDR3aa: CASSSGPGTGAWEQYF
CDR3nt: TGTGCCAGCAGTTCAGGGCCCGGGACAGGGGCGTGGGAGCAGTACTTC

d_gene: TRBD1
abundance: NA
j_gene: TRBJ1-2
v_gene: TRBV20-1
CDR3aa: CSVDRVGYTF
CDR3nt: TGCAGTGTTGACAGGGTCGGCTACACCTTC

d_gene: TRBD2
abundance: NA
j_gene: TRBJ2-3
v_gene: TRBV9
CDR3aa: CASTLAGAYTDTQYF
CDR3nt: TGTGCCAGCACCTTAGCGGGGGCGTACACAGATACGCAGTATTTT

d_gene: NA
abundance: NA
j_gene: TRBJ2-7
v_gene: TRBV30
CDR3aa: CAWSGSYEQYF
CDR3nt: TGTGCCTGGAGTGGTAGCTACGAGCAGTACTTC

d_gene: TRBD1
abundance: NA
j_gene: TRBJ2-7
v_gene: TRBV11-2
CDR3aa: CASSPTGSYEQYF
CDR3nt: TGTGCCAGCAGCCCGACAGGGTCCTACGAGCAGTACTTC

d_gene: NA
abundance: once
j_gene: TRBJ1-5
v_gene: TRBV14
CDR3aa: CASSLTRGDQPQHF
CDR3nt: TGTGCCAGCAGCCTCACACGGGGAGATCAGCCCCAGCATTTT

d_gene: TRBD1
abundance: NA
j_gene: TRBJ1-1
v_gene: TRBV5-1
CDR3aa: CASSLTGTGTTEAFF
CDR3nt: TGCGCCAGCAGCTTAACCGGGACAGGGACCACTGAAGCTTTCTTT

d_gene: NA
abundance: NA
j_gene: TRBJ2-5
v_gene: TRBV5-1
CDR3aa: CASSSGQLGETQYF
CDR3nt: TGCGCCAGCAGCTCAGGACAGCTTGGGGAGACCCAGTACTTC

d_gene: TRBD1
abundance: NA
j_gene: TRBJ1-2
v_gene: TRBV19
CDR3aa: CASSTQPTGAGGYTF
CDR3nt: TGTGCCAGTAGTACCCAACCCACAGGGGCTGGCGGCTACACCTTC

d_gene: TRBD2
abundance: once
j_gene: TRBJ2-5
v_gene: TRBV27
CDR3aa: CASKPSGRGEQYF
CDR3nt: TGTGCCAGCAAGCCTAGCGGGAGAGGTGAGCAGTACTTC

d_gene: TRBD1
abundance: NA
j_gene: TRBJ2-7
v_gene: TRBV18
CDR3aa: CASSPTGATEQYF
CDR3nt: TGTGCCAGCTCACCTACAGGGGCTACCGAGCAGTACTTC

d_gene: TRBD2
abundance: NA
j_gene: TRBJ2-1
v_gene: TRBV28
CDR3aa: CATSGRARGNEQFF
CDR3nt: TGTGCCACTAGCGGGAGGGCCCGAGGCAATGAGCAGTTCTTC

d_gene: NA
abundance: NA
j_gene: TRBJ2-3
v_gene: TRBV12-5
CDR3aa: CASGLGLGVTPSTDTQYF
CDR3nt: TGTGCTAGTGGTTTGGGGCTAGGGGTCACGCCCTCAACAGATACGCAGTATTTT

d_gene: NA
abundance: once
j_gene: TRBJ1-1
v_gene: TRBV27
CDR3aa: CASILLGGGNTEAFF
CDR3nt: TGTGCCAGCATCCTATTGGGAGGCGGTAACACTGAAGCTTTCTTT

d_gene: NA
abundance: NA
j_gene: TRBJ2-1
v_gene: TRBV7-2
CDR3aa: CASSLQARPYNEQFF
CDR3nt: TGTGCCAGCAGCTTACAGGCCCGGCCCTACAATGAGCAGTTCTTC

d_gene: NA
abundance: once
j_gene: TRBJ1-2
v_gene: TRBV11-3
CDR3aa: CASSLAGGNYGYTF
CDR3nt: TGTGCCAGCAGCTTAGCAGGAGGTAACTATGGCTACACCTTC

d_gene: NA
abundance: NA
j_gene: TRBJ1-5
v_gene: TRBV19
CDR3aa: CASSIRENQPQHF
CDR3nt: TGTGCCAGTAGTATAAGGGAGAACCAGCCCCAGCATTTT

d_gene: TRBD2
abundance: NA
j_gene: TRBJ2-2
v_gene: TRBV7-9
CDR3aa: CASSPTIGGVSTGELFF
CDR3nt: TGTGCCAGCAGCCCCACAATTGGGGGGGTGAGCACCGGGGAGCTGTTTTTT

d_gene: NA
abundance: few
j_gene: TRBJ2-7
v_gene: TRBV11-3
CDR3aa: CASSPGVETYEQYF
CDR3nt: TGTGCCAGCAGCCCCGGGGTGGAAACCTACGAGCAGTACTTC

d_gene: NA
abundance: NA
j_gene: TRBJ1-5
v_gene: TRBV27
CDR3aa: CASRVGGGPQHF
CDR3nt: TGTGCCAGCAGAGTGGGAGGGGGGCCCCAGCATTTT

d_gene: TRBD2
abundance: NA
j_gene: TRBJ2-7
v_gene: TRBV4-2
CDR3aa: CASSPWTSPPSTYEQYF
CDR3nt: TGTGCCAGCAGCCCATGGACTAGCCCACCAAGCACTTACGAGCAGTACTTC

d_gene: NA
abundance: NA
j_gene: TRBJ1-2
v_gene: TRBV5-1
CDR3aa: CASSLVDSNYGYTF
CDR3nt: TGCGCCAGCAGCTTGGTGGACAGCAACTATGGCTACACCTTC

d_gene: NA
abundance: few
j_gene: TRBJ1-2
v_gene: TRBV29-1
CDR3aa: CSVEAQGSSNYGYTF
CDR3nt: TGCAGCGTTGAGGCCCAGGGGTCGTCTAACTATGGCTACACCTTC

d_gene: NA
abundance: NA
j_gene: TRBJ2-2
v_gene: TRBV7-2
CDR3aa: CASSLRLLGELFF
CDR3nt: TGTGCCAGCAGCTTACGACTGCTCGGGGAGCTGTTTTTT

d_gene: NA
abundance: NA
j_gene: TRBJ1-1
v_gene: TRBV15
CDR3aa: CATSRGRTNTEAFF
CDR3nt: TGTGCCACCAGCAGAGGGAGGACGAACACTGAAGCTTTCTTT

d_gene: TRBD1
abundance: NA
j_gene: TRBJ2-6
v_gene: TRBV2
CDR3aa: CASNRGQGPTGANVLTF
CDR3nt: TGTGCCAGCAACCGGGGACAGGGGCCGACCGGGGCCAACGTCCTGACTTTC

d_gene: TRBD1
abundance: NA
j_gene: TRBJ2-1
v_gene: TRBV6-6
CDR3aa: CASSYSGQGNNEQFF
CDR3nt: TGTGCCAGCAGTTACTCGGGACAGGGGAACAATGAGCAGTTCTTC

d_gene: TRBD2
abundance: NA
j_gene: TRBJ2-5
v_gene: TRBV19
CDR3aa: CASSARGGSGETQYF
CDR3nt: TGTGCCAGTAGTGCCCGGGGGGGGTCGGGGGAGACCCAGTACTTC

d_gene: TRBD2
abundance: NA
j_gene: TRBJ2-3
v_gene: TRBV7-3
CDR3aa: CASSLRGGRSADTQYF
CDR3nt: TGTGCCAGCAGCTTAAGGGGGGGTCGAAGCGCAGATACGCAGTATTTT

d_gene: TRBD1
abundance: NA
j_gene: TRBJ2-6
v_gene: TRBV5-1
CDR3aa: CASSLGDRGPGANVLTF
CDR3nt: TGCGCCAGCAGCTTGGGGGACAGGGGGCCTGGGGCCAACGTCCTGACTTTC